This T cell receptor beta chain came from a study of blood T cells in healthy people across ages. Comment on this clonotype: Its matching antigen is unknown.

Overall study findings and caveats: CMV status of donors was not determined, possibly confounding expanded clonotype changes. Age advanced and TCR beta diversity per million T cells fell, roughly linearly. Any conclusive comparison of naive versus antigen-experienced cells was prevented by using unsorted PBMCs.

A second PCR of about 7 to 12 cycles used a sample-barcoded 5' primer and a J-beta primer mix. Every cDNA molecule carried a tag from a template-switch adaptor bearing 12 random nucleotides. TCRdb re-derived calls from the 5' RACE reads in MiXCR, one entry per CDR3 protein. The table includes 700,000 to 950,000 distinct CDR3 sequences, roughly 60% detected once. CDR1 is SQVTM and CDR2 is ANQGSEA in the germline V gene. The CDR3 has 11 amino acids. V lost 5 bases, J lost 5 bases, and 8 bases lay in between. This receptor was obtained from a man aged 25 to 40 in good health. The chain uses TRBV29-1 and TRBJ2-3; D uncertain. The sample taken for sequencing was blood. In DNA form, the CDR3 reads TGCAGCGTTCTCCTGGGAGATACGCAGTATTTT. It specifies CSVLLGDTQYF.